These 16 T cell receptor beta chains share one sample of origin, sequenced in a study of cytomegalovirus exposure and HLA in healthy donors. PCR used 60 Vbeta primers and 13 Jbeta primers. Some clones are missing from TCRdb's copy, which holds only in-frame ones; the method was immunoSEQ multiplex PCR. The sample shows some 180,000 clones, 79% of them seen only once. Sequencing used PBMCs. The source is a woman in her twenties or thirties in good health and CMV-seropositive.

This clone was observed a single time. CDR3 bases: TGTGCCAGCAGTGACGGGGTTGGCAATCAGCCCCAGCATTTT. This sequence encodes CASSDGVGNQPQHF. V usage is TRBV7-9 and J usage is TRBJ1-5; unclear D gene. Trimming cost V 6 bases and J 2 bases, with 11 bases left between them. This CDR3 comprises 14 residues. Germline V gives CDR1 SEHNR, CDR2 FQNEAQ (reference sequence).

The chain recombines TRBV15 with TRBJ2-7, with D uncertain. Germline V gene sequence: CDR1 LNHNV, CDR2 YYDKDF (reference sequence). The CDR3 extends over 13 amino acids. V was shortened by 1 base and J by 6 bases, with 10 bases between the two germline ends. The CDR3 DNA sequence: TGTGCCACCAGCAGAGGGTGGGCGATCGAGCAGTACTTC. It codes for CATSRGWAIEQYF.

The V and J genes are TRBV7-8 and TRBJ2-3; TRBD1 matches 9 bases. The V gene end was trimmed by 6 bases and the J gene end by 3 bases; junction bases not matched to a gene: 7. The CDR3 length is 15 residues. Germline V CDR1 and CDR2: SGHVS, FQNEAQ. Here the CDR3 DNA reads TGTGCCAGCAGAGACCTACAGGGGGCTACAGATACGCAGTATTTT. Residues: CASRDLQGATDTQYF.

The chain recombines TRBV19 with TRBJ1-2; D gene ambiguous. CDR3 length: 16 amino acids. Between the trimmed V and J ends, which lost 1 base and 4 bases, there was a span of 16 bases. Germline values: CDR1 LNHDA, CDR2 SQIVND (reference sequence). The CDR3 DNA follows: TGTGCCAGTAGTATAGCCGCGGGCGGGTTACGCTATGGCTACACCTTC. It specifies CASSIAAGGLRYGYTF.

The chain combines TRBV4-3 with TRBJ2-7; TRBD2 matches at 7 bases. Trimming removed 2 bases from V and 4 bases from J; junction bases left unmatched: 14. Germline CDR1 reads LGHNA; CDR2 reads YSLEER. The CDR3 runs to 17 residues. The CDR3 is CASSQYLAEGLEYEQYF. The CDR3 coding sequence is TGCGCCAGCAGCCAATACCTAGCGGAGGGGTTGGAGTACGAGCAGTACTTC.

V and J are TRBV7-2 and TRBJ2-7, with a possible D match to TRBD1 (6 bases). V lost 8 bases and J lost 3, with 11 bases in between. Germline loops: CDR1 SGHTA, CDR2 FQGNSA. The CDR3 contains 12 residues. The CDR3 region is CASAGQYYEQYF. The DNA of the CDR3 is TGTGCCAGCGCCGGACAGTACTACGAGCAGTACTTC.

The chain combines TRBV30 with TRBJ2-1; 7 bases are shared with TRBD2. The CDR3 is 16 amino acids. The junction had 19 bases not matched to a gene; V was cut back by 8 bases and J by 6 bases. Germline values: CDR1 GTSNPN, CDR2 SVGIG (reference sequence). In DNA, the CDR3 is TGTGCCGCAAAGGGCTTTACGCGGGAGCATAGCAATGAGCAGTTCTTC. This encodes CAAKGFTREHSNEQFF. Full variable domain (outside the CDR3, taken from reference TRBV30 and TRBJ2-1): SQTIHQWPATLVQPVGSPLSLECTVEGTSNPNLYWYRQAAGRGLQLLFYSVGIGQISSEVPQNLSASRPQDRQFILSSKKLLLSDSGFYLCAAKGFTREHSNEQFFGPGTRLTVL.

The V call is TRBV27, the J call TRBJ2-7; the match to TRBD1 covers 7 bases. CDR1 MNHEY and CDR2 SMNVEV come from the germline V gene (reference sequence). The CDR3 covers 16 residues. Trimming removed 3 bases from V and 4 bases from J; junction bases left unmatched: 12. The CDR3 DNA follows: TGTGCCAGCAGTTTTTTAGACAGGGCTTTAGGGTACGAGCAGTACTTC. Its protein is CASSFLDRALGYEQYF.

The chain employs TRBV7-2 and TRBJ1-5, with D tentatively TRBD1 (6 bases). The CDR3 consists of 15 residues. Germline V gene lookup returns CDR1 SGHTA and CDR2 FQGNSA. V was clipped by 1 base and J by 7 bases, with 14 bases between them. CDR3 amino acids: CASSLEGDQSQPQHF. Here the CDR3 DNA reads TGTGCCAGCAGCTTAGAGGGGGACCAGTCCCAGCCCCAGCATTTT. The full variable domain, with the rest looked up from reference TRBV7-2 and TRBJ1-5, is GAGVSQSPSNKVTEKGKDVELRCDPISGHTALYWYRQSLGQGLEFLIYFQGNSAPDKSGLPSDRFSAERTGGSVSTLTIQRTQQEDSAVYLCASSLEGDQSQPQHFGDGTRLSIL.

The rearrangement uses TRBV15 and TRBJ2-3, with a tentative D call TRBD1 (5 bases). The V and J ends lost 4 bases and 0 bases respectively, with 11 bases between them. Germline V lookup: CDR1 LNHNV, CDR2 YYDKDF (reference sequence). The CDR3 is 15 residues long. The CDR3 DNA sequence: TGTGCCACCAGCAAACTGACAGAGAGCACAGATACGCAGTATTTT. This translates into CATSKLTESTDTQYF.

This clone was counted a few times. The J gene is TRBJ2-3, the V gene TRBV5-6; D unresolved. CDR1 is SGHDT and CDR2 is YYEEEE in the germline V gene. This CDR3 has 12 residues. The V end lost 2 bases, the J end lost 4 bases, and 5 bases lay between the germline ends. Here the CDR3 DNA reads TGTGCCAGCAGCTTTTCTTCAGATACGCAGTATTTT. The encoded protein is CASSFSSDTQYF.

The chain combines TRBV10-3 with TRBJ2-3; the D is unclear. V was clipped by 10 bases and J by 1 base, with 18 bases between them. The CDR3 sequence is 15 residues long. The germline CDR1 and CDR2 sequences are ENHRY and SYGVKD. CDR3 protein: CARRGSGSRTDTQYF. For the CDR3, the DNA is TGTGCCAGAAGAGGCTCGGGTTCTCGCACAGATACGCAGTATTTT.

The chain combines TRBV6-5 with TRBJ1-5; 10 bases are shared with TRBD1. Germline V CDR1 and CDR2: MNHEY, SVGAGI. V lost 4 bases, J lost 7 bases, and 1 base stayed unmatched. This CDR3 is built from 13 residues. CDR3 protein: CASSLTGGQPQHF. Written as DNA, the CDR3 is TGTGCCAGCAGTTTGACAGGGGGCCAGCCCCAGCATTTT.

The chain couples TRBV4-3 to TRBJ1-2; 10 bases fit TRBD1. The CDR3 is made up of 18 amino acids. J lost 7 bases, V lost 3 bases, and 17 bases had no gene match. CDR1 and CDR2 (germline): LGHNA, YSLEER. The CDR3 bases are TGCGCCAGCAGCCAGGGACCGGGACAGGGGCTTATATCGGGTGGCTACACCTTC. It codes for CASSQGPGQGLISGGYTF.

This clone was seen only a few times. The J gene is TRBJ2-2, the V gene TRBV27, with D tentatively TRBD2 (5 bases). Germline V gives CDR1 MNHEY, CDR2 SMNVEV (reference sequence). Trimming took 7 bases from V and 4 from J, leaving 10 bases between them. The CDR3 contains 13 residues. CDR3 residues: CASTPGGTGELFF. CDR3 sequence (DNA): TGTGCCAGCACTCCAGGAGGCACCGGGGAGCTGTTTTTT.

The rearrangement links TRBV5-1 to TRBJ2-7; 8 bases are a match to TRBD2. The V segment lost 0 bases and the J segment 6 bases; nucleotides outside the gene matches: 8. This CDR3 has 15 residues. Germline CDR1 is SGHRS and CDR2 is YFSETQ. CDR3 loop: CASSLETAGDLEQYF. CDR3 coding DNA: TGCGCCAGCAGCTTGGAAACAGCGGGGGATCTCGAGCAGTACTTC.